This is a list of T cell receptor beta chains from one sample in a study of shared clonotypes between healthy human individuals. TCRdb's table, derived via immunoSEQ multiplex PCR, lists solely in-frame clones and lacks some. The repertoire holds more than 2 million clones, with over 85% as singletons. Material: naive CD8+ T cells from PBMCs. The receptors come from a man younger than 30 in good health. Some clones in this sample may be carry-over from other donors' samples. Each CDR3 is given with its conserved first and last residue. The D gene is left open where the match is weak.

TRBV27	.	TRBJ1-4	CASSPGDTNEKLFF	TGTGCCAGCAGCCCAGGGGATACTAATGAAAAACTGTTTTTT
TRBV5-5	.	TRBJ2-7	CASSLGAGLYEQYF	TGTGCCAGCAGCTTGGGTGCAGGGCTGTACGAGCAGTACTTC
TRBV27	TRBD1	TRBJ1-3	CASSPGTGTSGNTIYF	TGTGCCAGCAGTCCCGGGACAGGAACCTCTGGAAACACCATATATTTT
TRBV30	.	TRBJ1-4	CAWSVREKLFF	TGTGCCTGGAGTGTACGTGAAAAACTGTTTTTT
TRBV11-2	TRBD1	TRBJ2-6	CASIVTGGRPSGANVLTF	TGTGCCAGCATCGTGACAGGGGGCCGCCCCTCTGGGGCCAACGTCCTGACTTTC
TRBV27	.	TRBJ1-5	CASSFFGSNQPQHF	TGTGCCAGCAGTTTTTTCGGCAGCAATCAGCCCCAGCATTTT
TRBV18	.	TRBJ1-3	CASSPPTETAGNTIYF	TGTGCCAGCTCACCACCCACGGAGACAGCTGGAAACACCATATATTTT
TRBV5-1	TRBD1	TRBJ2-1	CASSLRDRQPYNEQFF	TGCGCCAGCAGCCTCCGGGACAGACAGCCCTACAATGAGCAGTTCTTC
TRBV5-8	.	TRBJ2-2	CASSLIWTPNTGELFF	TGTGCCAGCAGCTTGATTTGGACTCCGAACACCGGGGAGCTGTTTTTT
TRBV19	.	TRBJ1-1	CASSLTVNTEAFF	TGTGCCAGTAGCCTGACAGTGAACACTGAAGCTTTCTTT
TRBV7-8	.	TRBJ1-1	CASSFLRGGDTEAFF	TGTGCCAGCAGCTTTCTCAGGGGAGGGGACACTGAAGCTTTCTTT
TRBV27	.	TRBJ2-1	CASSLSIEGYNEQFF	TGTGCCAGCAGTTTATCGATAGAGGGCTACAATGAGCAGTTCTTC
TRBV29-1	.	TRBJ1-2	CSVTPGNYGYTF	TGCAGCGTAACACCGGGAAACTATGGCTACACCTTC
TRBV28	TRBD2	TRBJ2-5	CASSLPERREFVKTQYF	TGTGCCAGCAGTCTTCCCGAACGGCGGGAGTTCGTAAAGACCCAGTACTTC
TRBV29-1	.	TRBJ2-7	CSVKRGEGIGGTYEQYF	TGCAGCGTTAAAAGGGGCGAAGGGATAGGGGGAACCTACGAGCAGTACTTC
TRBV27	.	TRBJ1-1	CASSSTGTHTEAFF	TGTGCCAGCAGTTCCACCGGGACGCACACTGAAGCTTTCTTT
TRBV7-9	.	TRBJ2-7	CASSLGGPSYEQYF	TGTGCCAGCAGCTTAGGGGGACCATCCTACGAGCAGTACTTC
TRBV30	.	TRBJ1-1	CAWTETEYTEAFF	TGTGCCTGGACTGAGACCGAGTACACTGAAGCTTTCTTT
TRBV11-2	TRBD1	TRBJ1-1	CASRRDSATEAFF	TGTGCCAGCAGAAGGGACAGCGCAACTGAAGCTTTCTTT
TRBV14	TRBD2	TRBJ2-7	CASSPRGLVYEQYF	TGTGCCAGCAGCCCCAGGGGACTAGTCTACGAGCAGTACTTC